The 23 T cell receptor beta chains below all came from one sample that was sequenced in a study of cytomegalovirus exposure and HLA in healthy donors. Amplification used 60 Vbeta primers and 13 Jbeta primers. The protocol was immunoSEQ multiplex PCR, while the TCRdb copy is restricted to in-frame clones and leaves out a portion. The data show under 250,000 clones, with roughly 85% seen just once and nearly 4.5% held by the top ten. The sample comprised PBMCs. The receptors were gathered from a young woman in good health and CMV-seropositive.

This clone was seen more than once but under ten times. This chain joins TRBV27 and TRBJ2-7; tentatively, D is TRBD2 (6 bases). Trimming took 0 bases from V and 5 from J, leaving 14 bases between them. Germline-derived CDR1 and CDR2 are MNHEY and SMNVEV (reference sequence). The CDR3 has 15 residues. This CDR3 reads CASSLSTGVSHEQYF. The CDR3 DNA follows: TGTGCCAGCAGTTTATCTACGGGAGTATCCCACGAGCAGTACTTC.

This clone has a handful of counts. This rearrangement joins TRBV10-1 to TRBJ2-1; TRBD2 matches 8 bases. The length of the CDR3 is 16 residues. Germline lookup yields CDR1 WNHNN and CDR2 SYGVQD (reference sequence). Trimming at V came to 3 bases and at J to 4 bases, leaving 8 bases not matched to a gene. CDR3 loop: CASSDRRLAQYNEQFF. Written as DNA, the CDR3 is TGCGCCAGCAGTGACCGCCGACTAGCGCAGTACAATGAGCAGTTCTTC.

This clone has only a few counts. CDR3 in amino acids: CASSQDKTGGWEQFF. DNA for the CDR3: TGCGCCAGCAGCCAGGATAAGACAGGGGGGTGGGAGCAGTTCTTC. The V call is TRBV4-3, the J call TRBJ2-1, with 9 positions matching TRBD1. Germline-derived CDR1 and CDR2 are LGHNA and YSLEER. V was clipped by 3 bases and J by 10 bases; unmatched bases: 10. The CDR3 covers 15 residues.

The chain uses TRBV19 and TRBJ2-7, with a weak D call TRBD1 (6 bases). Germline-derived CDR1 and CDR2 are LNHDA and SQIVND (reference sequence). Trimming pared 7 bases from V and 8 bases from J, leaving 27 bases between. The CDR3 extends over 16 amino acids. CDR3 in amino acids: CASKSHSAEQGLKQYF. The CDR3, as DNA: TGTGCCAGTAAATCACATAGCGCGGAACAGGGTCTCAAGCAGTACTTC.

This sequence joins TRBV7-9 and TRBJ1-2; D gene ambiguous. Trimming left V 2 bases short and J 8 bases short, with 15 bases between. The CDR3 sequence is 14 residues long. The germline CDR1 and CDR2 sequences are SEHNR and FQNEAQ (reference sequence). The CDR3 loop reads CASSLSPGYEGYTF. The CDR3 bases are TGTGCCAGCAGCTTATCCCCGGGATACGAAGGCTACACCTTC.

This rearrangement joins TRBV2 to TRBJ2-7; D might be TRBD1 (6 bases). This CDR3 comprises 14 residues. Germline CDR1 SNHLY, CDR2 FYNNEI. Trimming took off 11 bases at V and 6 bases at J, with 23 bases between the two ends. The CDR3 DNA sequence: TGTGCCGCCAAAACCAGGGGCCTGAGGGCCGAGCAGTACTTC. It yields the protein CAAKTRGLRAEQYF.

This chain uses TRBV5-1 with TRBJ1-2; 7 nucleotides line up with TRBD1. The V gene's germline CDR1 is SGHRS and CDR2 YFSETQ. V lost 0 bases and J lost 3; bases outside the gene matches: 8. The CDR3 has 16 amino acids. CDR3 loop: CASSLAVGQGDYGYTF. The CDR3 coding sequence is TGCGCCAGCAGCTTGGCCGTGGGGCAGGGGGACTATGGCTACACCTTC.

The rearrangement links TRBV7-8 to TRBJ2-2; D might be TRBD1 (6 bases). Between the trimmed V and J ends, which lost 6 bases and 4 bases, there was a span of 9 bases. Germline loops: CDR1 SGHVS, CDR2 FQNEAQ. The CDR3 is 13 residues long. This CDR3 is CASRGRGTGELFF. CDR3 bases: TGTGCCAGCAGAGGCAGGGGCACCGGGGAGCTGTTTTTT.

The chain couples TRBV19 to TRBJ2-5; 10 bases are shared with TRBD2. Losses at the gene ends were 4 bases for V and 4 bases for J; bases not matched to a gene: 6. Germline CDR1 reads LNHDA; CDR2 reads SQIVND (reference sequence). CDR3 length: 15 residues. CDR3 bases: TGTGCCAGTAGTACCCTAGCGGGAGATCTAGAGACCCAGTACTTC. This translates into CASSTLAGDLETQYF.

The V and J genes are TRBV11-3 and TRBJ1-2; maybe TRBD1 (6 bases). The CDR3 sequence is 14 residues long. Germline V gene lookup returns CDR1 SGHNT and CDR2 YENEEA. The V gene lost 2 bases and the J gene lost 7 bases, with 14 bases spanning the gap. CDR3 in DNA: TGTGCCAGCAGCTTACAGGGGTTCGGTGGTGGCTACACCTTC. Translated: CASSLQGFGGGYTF.

This sequence joins TRBV30 and TRBJ2-2; 7 positions agree with TRBD1. This CDR3 has 15 residues. Germline V lookup: CDR1 GTSNPN, CDR2 SVGIG (reference sequence). The ends lost 4 bases at V and 6 bases at J; junction bases unmatched: 11. The CDR3 loop reads CAWTEPGQPPGELFF. CDR3 sequence (DNA): TGTGCCTGGACCGAACCGGGACAGCCACCCGGGGAGCTGTTTTTT.

The DNA of the CDR3 is TGTGCCAGTAGCCCTGGGCACCCCCAAGAGACCCAGTACTTC. This encodes CASSPGHPQETQYF. The chain links TRBV19 to TRBJ2-5, with unresolved D. Looked up from germline, CDR1 is LNHDA and CDR2 is SQIVND (reference sequence). The CDR3 length is 14 residues. Trimming pared 6 bases from V and 1 base from J, leaving 12 bases between.

The rearrangement uses TRBV2 and TRBJ1-6; 11 nucleotides align to TRBD1. CDR3 length: 16 residues. Germline V gene data show CDR1 as SNHLY and CDR2 as FYNNEI. V gave up 5 bases and J gave up 10 bases; unmatched junction bases: 10. The CDR3 DNA is TGTGCCAGCAGTCCAGCGGGACAGGGGGAAGAATCACCCCTCCACTTT. The encoded protein is CASSPAGQGEESPLHF.

The genes are TRBV29-1 and TRBJ2-5; 8 nucleotides align to TRBD2. The trim removed 8 bases at V and 2 bases at J, leaving 4 bases unmatched. Germline loops: CDR1 SQVTM, CDR2 ANQGSEA. The CDR3 is 12 amino acids. Written as DNA, the CDR3 is TGCAGCATATTAGCGGGACAAGAGACCCAGTACTTC. It is translated as CSILAGQETQYF.

The V and J genes are TRBV27 and TRBJ1-1; weak D call: TRBD1 (5 bases). Germline V gene sequence: CDR1 MNHEY, CDR2 SMNVEV (reference sequence). The V and J ends lost 5 bases and 2 bases respectively, with 18 bases between them. This CDR3 comprises 16 residues. The CDR3 reads CASSKRTHPYNTEAFF. The CDR3 DNA is TGTGCCAGCAGTAAACGGACACATCCCTATAACACTGAAGCTTTCTTT.

The gene calls are TRBV27 and TRBJ2-3, with TRBD2 identical over 8 bases. J lost 2 bases, V lost 3 bases, and 4 bases had no gene match. The CDR3 sequence is 15 residues long. CDR1 MNHEY and CDR2 SMNVEV come from the germline V gene (reference sequence). CDR3 in DNA: TGTGCCAGCAGTTTGCTAGCGGGTTTCACAGATACGCAGTATTTT. This encodes CASSLLAGFTDTQYF.

The count of this clone is one. The V gene is TRBV7-9, the J gene TRBJ1-2; D gene ambiguous. The germline gives CDR1 SEHNR, CDR2 FQNEAQ (reference sequence). V was clipped by 5 bases and J by 0 bases, with 19 bases between them. This CDR3 region has 17 residues. CDR3 region: CASSPLSGSGSNYGYTF. The CDR3 nucleotides read TGTGCCAGCAGCCCCCTCTCGGGAAGTGGTTCTAACTATGGCTACACCTTC.

This clone was counted between two and nine times. The chain links TRBV4-3 to TRBJ2-7; 10 nucleotides match TRBD2. Germline V gene lookup returns CDR1 LGHNA and CDR2 YSLEER. The V and J ends lost 5 bases and 6 bases, in that order; junction bases with no gene match: 7. CDR3 length: 14 residues. This chain's CDR3 is CASSFAGTSAEQYF. CDR3 bases: TGCGCCAGCAGCTTCGCCGGGACTAGCGCCGAGCAGTACTTC.

This chain joins TRBV7-9 and TRBJ2-2, with TRBD2 as a possible D gene (5 bases). Germline CDR1 reads SEHNR; CDR2 reads FQNEAQ (reference sequence). The CDR3 extends over 14 amino acids. Trimming pared 4 bases from V and 3 bases from J, leaving 9 bases between. The CDR3 DNA follows: TGTGCCAGCAGCTCCGGGGAGTACACCGGGGAGCTGTTTTTT. This sequence encodes CASSSGEYTGELFF.

The rearrangement links TRBV6-6 to TRBJ2-1, with 11 bases that match TRBD2. The CDR3 runs 15 residues. With V trimmed by 6 bases and J by 3 bases, 4 bases remained unmatched. Germline V gene sequence: CDR1 MNHNY, CDR2 SVGAGI (reference sequence). CDR3 in DNA: TGTGCCAGCAGGTTAGCGGGAGGGCACTACAATGAGCAGTTCTTC. Protein product: CASRLAGGHYNEQFF.

A few counts support this clone. V and J are TRBV18 and TRBJ1-2; 9 bases align to TRBD1. With 6 bases clipped from V and 4 bases from J, the junction kept 9 bases outside the gene matches. Germline V lookup: CDR1 KGHSH, CDR2 LQKENI. The CDR3 is made up of 15 amino acids. The CDR3 sequence: CASSARQGEVYGYTF. Written as DNA, the CDR3 is TGTGCCAGCTCCGCCCGACAGGGGGAGGTCTATGGCTACACCTTC.

The chain combines TRBV4-1 with TRBJ2-3; 7 nucleotides match TRBD2. There are 16 residues in the CDR3. CDR1 is MGHRA, CDR2 YSYEKL, per germline. The junction had 11 bases not matched to a gene; V was cut back by 4 bases and J by 4 bases. CDR3 sequence reads: CASSPPGGWGPDTQYF. The CDR3 DNA reads as TGCGCCAGCAGCCCGCCGGGGGGTTGGGGCCCAGATACGCAGTATTTT.

The chain recombines TRBV5-1 with TRBJ1-1; D gene unclear. The V and J ends lost 2 bases and 0 bases respectively, with 14 bases between them. Germline values: CDR1 SGHRS, CDR2 YFSETQ. The CDR3 consists of 16 residues. CDR3 loop: CASSFPGRELNTEAFF. CDR3 bases: TGCGCCAGCAGCTTCCCCGGACGGGAGTTGAACACTGAAGCTTTCTTT. The full variable domain, its missing parts supplied by reference TRBV5-1 and TRBJ1-1, is KAGVTQTPRYLIKTRGQQVTLSCSPISGHRSVSWYQQTPGQGLQFLFEYFSETQRNKGNFPGRFSGRQFSNSRSEMNVSTLELGDSALYLCASSFPGRELNTEAFFGQGTRLTVV.